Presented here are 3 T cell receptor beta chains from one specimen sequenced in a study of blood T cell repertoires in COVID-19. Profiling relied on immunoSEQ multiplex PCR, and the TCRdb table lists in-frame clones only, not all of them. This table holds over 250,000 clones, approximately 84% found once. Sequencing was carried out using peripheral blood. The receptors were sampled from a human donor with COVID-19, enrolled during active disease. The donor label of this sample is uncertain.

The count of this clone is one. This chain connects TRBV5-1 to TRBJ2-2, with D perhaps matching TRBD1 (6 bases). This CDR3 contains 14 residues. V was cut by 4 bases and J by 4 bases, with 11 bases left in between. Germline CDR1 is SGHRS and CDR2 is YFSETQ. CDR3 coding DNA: TGCGCCAGCAGCGTAGGACAGTTCACCGGGGAGCTGTTTTTT. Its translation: CASSVGQFTGELFF.

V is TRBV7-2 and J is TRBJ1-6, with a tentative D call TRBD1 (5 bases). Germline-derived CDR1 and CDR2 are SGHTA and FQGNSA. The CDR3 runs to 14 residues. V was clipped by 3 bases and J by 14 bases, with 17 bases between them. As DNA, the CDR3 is TGTGCCAGCAGCTTCAGGGTCTTAGATCCAGCCCTCCACTTT. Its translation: CASSFRVLDPALHF.

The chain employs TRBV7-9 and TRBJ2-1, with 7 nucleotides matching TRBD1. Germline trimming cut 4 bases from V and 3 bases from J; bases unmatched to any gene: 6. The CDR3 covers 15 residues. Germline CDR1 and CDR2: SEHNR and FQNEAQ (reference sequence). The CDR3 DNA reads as TGTGCCAGCAGCTCCCGACAGGGTCTCTACAATGAGCAGTTCTTC. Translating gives CASSSRQGLYNEQFF.